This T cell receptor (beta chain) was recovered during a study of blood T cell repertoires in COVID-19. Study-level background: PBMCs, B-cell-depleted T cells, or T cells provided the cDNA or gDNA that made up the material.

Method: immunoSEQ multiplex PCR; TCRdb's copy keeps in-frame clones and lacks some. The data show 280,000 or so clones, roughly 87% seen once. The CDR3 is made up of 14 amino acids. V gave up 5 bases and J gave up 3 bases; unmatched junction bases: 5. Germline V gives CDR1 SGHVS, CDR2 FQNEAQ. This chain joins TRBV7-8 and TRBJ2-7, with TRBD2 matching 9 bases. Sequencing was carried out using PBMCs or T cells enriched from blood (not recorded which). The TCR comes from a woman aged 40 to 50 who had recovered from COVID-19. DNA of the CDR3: TGTGCCAGCAGCCCGACAGCGGGAGGCTACGAGCAGTACTTC. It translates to CASSPTAGGYEQYF. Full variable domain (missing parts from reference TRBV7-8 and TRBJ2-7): GAGVSQSPRYKVAKRGQDVALRCDPISGHVSLFWYQQALGQGPEFLTYFQNEAQLDKSGLPSDRFFAERPEGSVSTLKIQRTQQEDSAVYLCASSPTAGGYEQYFGPGTRLTVT.